This T cell receptor (beta chain) was recovered during a study of cytotoxic CD8 clonotypes in ibrutinib-treated CLL. Here immunoSEQ multiplex PCR was the method, and the copy in TCRdb shows in-frame clones only, minus some. The sample consists of 200,000 to 250,000 clones, roughly 73% of them appearing once. CDR1 and CDR2 (germline): SQVTM, ANQGSEA. The CDR3 totals 13 residues. The V segment lost 6 bases and the J segment 11 bases; nucleotides outside the gene matches: 12. Material: PBMCs, obtained after 12 months of ibrutinib treatment. The receptor comes from a human donor with chronic lymphocytic leukemia. The chain employs TRBV29-1 and TRBJ1-1, with TRBD1 matching 10 bases. CDR3 region: CSVKSPGTGEAFF. CDR3 nucleotide sequence: TGCAGCGTCAAAAGTCCCGGGACAGGGGAGGCTTTCTTT.